This T cell receptor (beta chain) originates from a study of blood T cell repertoires in COVID-19. Looking at the study overall: Italy, Spain and the United States were the sources of the convalescent and acute COVID-19 samples.

CDR1 is SGHNT, CDR2 YYREEE, per germline (reference sequence). Losses at the gene ends were 3 bases for V and 8 bases for J; bases not matched to a gene: 7. There are 16 residues in the CDR3. Clinical histories supplied by participants themselves formed the basis of cohort assignment. What the recovered Cohort 3 donors had was two negative PCRs, clearance, or symptom resolution. In the study's own analysis: Amplification with reference gene primers provided the estimates of nucleated cell counts. The assay was immunoSEQ multiplex PCR, and TCRdb's table has in-frame clones only and misses some. That table gives V, J and clone size, and the DNA gave D and trimming. Of roughly 160,000 clones in the sample, 82% are singletons; the top ten hold approximately 11%.

Sample: PBMCs or T cells enriched from blood (not recorded which). The chain recombines TRBV5-4 with TRBJ2-1, with TRBD2 matching over 14 bases. This sequence was found in a man in his fifties who had recovered from COVID-19. The CDR3 sequence is CASSYGTSGSQHEQFF. The DNA for the CDR3 is TGTGCCAGCAGCTACGGGACTAGCGGGAGTCAGCATGAGCAGTTCTTC.